Described below is a single T cell receptor (beta chain) sequence and its context. These data come from a study of blood T cells in healthy people across ages. Trimming shortened V by 3 bases and J by 4 bases, and 13 bases separated the two germline ends. Germline-derived CDR1 and CDR2 are MGHDK and SYGVNS. The CDR3 totals 14 residues. It was with a sample-barcoded 5' primer and a J-beta primer mix that a second PCR of about 6 to 12 cycles was run. TCRdb re-called the 5' RACE reads through MiXCR, storing one row per CDR3 protein. The repertoire holds around 820,000 distinct CDR3 sequences, with 25% as singletons. These data also featured in a second study, about T cells of mothers and their children.

The clonotype originates from a boy younger than 18 in good health. The source material was blood. The V and J genes are TRBV25-1 and TRBJ2-7; D tentatively reads TRBD1 or TRBD2 (5 bases each). The CDR3 spells CASSDFRGGYEQYF. The DNA of the CDR3 is TGTGCCAGCAGTGATTTTAGGGGCGGGTACGAGCAGTACTTC.